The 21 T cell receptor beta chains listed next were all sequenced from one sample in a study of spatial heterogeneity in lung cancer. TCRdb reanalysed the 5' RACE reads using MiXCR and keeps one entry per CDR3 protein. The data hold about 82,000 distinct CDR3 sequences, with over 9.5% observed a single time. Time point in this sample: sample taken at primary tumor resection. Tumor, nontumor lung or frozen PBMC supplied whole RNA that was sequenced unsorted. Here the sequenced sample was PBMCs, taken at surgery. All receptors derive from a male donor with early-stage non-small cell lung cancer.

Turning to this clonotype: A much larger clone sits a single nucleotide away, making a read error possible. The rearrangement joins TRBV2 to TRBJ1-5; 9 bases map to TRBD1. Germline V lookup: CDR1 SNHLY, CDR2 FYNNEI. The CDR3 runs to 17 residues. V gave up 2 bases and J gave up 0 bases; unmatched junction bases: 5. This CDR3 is CASSEQTGGISNQPQHF. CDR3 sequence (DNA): TGTGCCAGCAGTGAACAGACAGGGGGGATTAGCAATCAGCCCCAGCATTTT.

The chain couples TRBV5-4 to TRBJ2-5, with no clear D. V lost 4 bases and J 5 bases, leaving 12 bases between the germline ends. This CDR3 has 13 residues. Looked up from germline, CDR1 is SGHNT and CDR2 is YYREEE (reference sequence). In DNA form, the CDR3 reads TGTGCCAGCAGCCCTCTACCGGCGGAGACCCAGTACTTC. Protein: CASSPLPAETQYF.

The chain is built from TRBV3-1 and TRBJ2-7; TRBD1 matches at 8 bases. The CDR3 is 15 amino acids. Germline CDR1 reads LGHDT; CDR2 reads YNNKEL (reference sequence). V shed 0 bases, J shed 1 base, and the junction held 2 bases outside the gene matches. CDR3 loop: CASSQDNRGSYEQYF. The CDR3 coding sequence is TGTGCCAGCAGCCAAGATAACAGGGGGTCCTACGAGCAGTACTTC.

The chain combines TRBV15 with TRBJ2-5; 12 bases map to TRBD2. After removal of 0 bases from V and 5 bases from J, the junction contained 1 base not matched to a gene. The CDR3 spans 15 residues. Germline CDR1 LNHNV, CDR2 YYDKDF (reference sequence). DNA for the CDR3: TGTGCCACCAGCAGAGATCTAGCGGGAGGGGAGACCCAGTACTTC. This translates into CATSRDLAGGETQYF.

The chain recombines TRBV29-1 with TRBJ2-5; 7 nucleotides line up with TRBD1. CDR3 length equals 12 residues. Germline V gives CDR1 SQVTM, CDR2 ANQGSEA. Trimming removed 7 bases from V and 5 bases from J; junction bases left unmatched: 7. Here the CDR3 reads CSGRQGGETQYF. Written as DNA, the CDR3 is TGCAGCGGTAGACAGGGCGGCGAGACCCAGTACTTC.

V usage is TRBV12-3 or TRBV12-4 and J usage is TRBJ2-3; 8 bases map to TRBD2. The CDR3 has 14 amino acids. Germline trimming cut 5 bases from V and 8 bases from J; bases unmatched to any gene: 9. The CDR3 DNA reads TGTGCCAGCAGTATACTAGCGGCCCCTGGTACGCAGTATTTT. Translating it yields CASSILAAPGTQYF.

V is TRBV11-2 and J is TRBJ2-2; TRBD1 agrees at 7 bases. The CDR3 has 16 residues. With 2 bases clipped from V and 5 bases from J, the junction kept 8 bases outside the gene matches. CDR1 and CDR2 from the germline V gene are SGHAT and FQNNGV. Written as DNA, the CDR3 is TGTGCCAGCAGCTTATTGACAGGGCCTCCAACCGGGGAGCTGTTTTTT. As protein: CASSLLTGPPTGELFF.

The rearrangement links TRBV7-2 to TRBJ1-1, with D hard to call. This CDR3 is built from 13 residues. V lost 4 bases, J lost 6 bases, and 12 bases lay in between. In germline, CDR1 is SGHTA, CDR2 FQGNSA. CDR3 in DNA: TGTGCCAGCAGCTCCTTCACCAGTCCTGAAGCTTTCTTT. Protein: CASSSFTSPEAFF.

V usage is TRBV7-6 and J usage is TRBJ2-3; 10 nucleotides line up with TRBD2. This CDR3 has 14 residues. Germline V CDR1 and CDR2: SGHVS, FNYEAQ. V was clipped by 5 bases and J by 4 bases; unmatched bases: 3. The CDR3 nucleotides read TGTGCCAGCAGCACGGGACTAGCGCCAGATACGCAGTATTTT. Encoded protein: CASSTGLAPDTQYF.

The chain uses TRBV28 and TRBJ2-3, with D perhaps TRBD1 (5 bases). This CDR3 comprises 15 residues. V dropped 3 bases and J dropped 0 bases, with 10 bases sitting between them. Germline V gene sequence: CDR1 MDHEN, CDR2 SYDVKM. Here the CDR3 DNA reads TGTGCCAGCAGTTTCCTGGGGCAGAGCACAGATACGCAGTATTTT. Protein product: CASSFLGQSTDTQYF.

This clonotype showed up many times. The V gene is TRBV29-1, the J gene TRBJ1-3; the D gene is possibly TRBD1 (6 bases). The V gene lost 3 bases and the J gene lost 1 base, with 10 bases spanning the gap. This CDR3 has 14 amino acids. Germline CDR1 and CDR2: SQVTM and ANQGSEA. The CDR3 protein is CSVDATGSGNTIYF. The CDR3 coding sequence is TGCAGCGTTGACGCTACAGGGTCTGGAAACACCATATATTTT. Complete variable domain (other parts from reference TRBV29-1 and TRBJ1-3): SAVISQKPSRDICQRGTSLTIQCQVDSQVTMMFWYRQQPGQSLTLIATANQGSEATYESGFVIDKFPISRPNLTFSTLTVSNMSPEDSSIYLCSVDATGSGNTIYFGEGSWLTVV.

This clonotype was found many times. CDR3 region: CASSPQGNYGYTF. CDR3 coding DNA: TGTGCCAGCAGTCCCCAGGGTAACTATGGCTACACCTTC. V gene TRBV7-2 combines with J gene TRBJ1-2, with a possible D match to TRBD1 (5 bases). The CDR3 is made up of 13 amino acids. The germline V gene has CDR1 SGHTA and CDR2 FQGNSA. With 6 bases removed from V and 1 base from J, the gap between germline ends came to 9 bases.

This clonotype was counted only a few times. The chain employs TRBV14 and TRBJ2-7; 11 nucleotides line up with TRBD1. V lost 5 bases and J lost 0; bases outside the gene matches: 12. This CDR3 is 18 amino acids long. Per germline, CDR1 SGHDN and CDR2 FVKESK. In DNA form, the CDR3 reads TGTGCCAGCAGCTCTATTTTCCCGGGACAGGGGGTCTCCTACGAGCAGTACTTC. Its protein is CASSSIFPGQGVSYEQYF.

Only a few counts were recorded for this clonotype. CDR3: CASSQYLSAGGDEQFF. The CDR3 nucleotides read TGTGCCAGCAGCCAGTACTTAAGCGCTGGGGGGGATGAGCAGTTCTTC. The chain combines TRBV14 with TRBJ2-1; 7 bases match TRBD2. V was pared by 3 bases and J by 8 bases, with 13 bases of the junction left unmatched. CDR1 is SGHDN and CDR2 is FVKESK in the germline V gene. CDR3 length equals 16 residues.

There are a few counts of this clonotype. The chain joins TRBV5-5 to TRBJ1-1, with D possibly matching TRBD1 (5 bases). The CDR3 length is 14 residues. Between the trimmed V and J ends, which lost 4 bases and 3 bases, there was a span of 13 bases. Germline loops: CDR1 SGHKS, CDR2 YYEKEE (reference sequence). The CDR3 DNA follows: TGTGCCAGCAGCCTACGACAGACCCACACTGAAGCTTTCTTT. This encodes CASSLRQTHTEAFF. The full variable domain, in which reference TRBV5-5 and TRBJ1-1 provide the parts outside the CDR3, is DAGVTQSPTHLIKTRGQQVTLRCSPISGHKSVSWYQQVLGQGPQFIFQYYEKEERGRGNFPDRFSARQFPNYSSELNVNALLLGDSALYLCASSLRQTHTEAFFGQGTRLTVV.

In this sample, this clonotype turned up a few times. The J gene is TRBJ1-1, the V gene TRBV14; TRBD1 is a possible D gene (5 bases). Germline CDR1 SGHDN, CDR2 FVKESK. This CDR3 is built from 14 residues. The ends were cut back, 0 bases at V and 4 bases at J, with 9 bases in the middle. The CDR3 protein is CASSQDGGVTEAFF. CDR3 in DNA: TGTGCCAGCAGCCAAGACGGGGGGGTCACTGAAGCTTTCTTT.

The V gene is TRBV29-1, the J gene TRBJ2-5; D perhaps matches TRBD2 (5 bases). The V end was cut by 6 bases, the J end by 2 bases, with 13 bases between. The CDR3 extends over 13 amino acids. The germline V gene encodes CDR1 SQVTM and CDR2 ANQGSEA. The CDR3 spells CSVPADLQETQYF. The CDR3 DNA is TGCAGCGTCCCGGCGGACTTGCAAGAGACCCAGTACTTC.

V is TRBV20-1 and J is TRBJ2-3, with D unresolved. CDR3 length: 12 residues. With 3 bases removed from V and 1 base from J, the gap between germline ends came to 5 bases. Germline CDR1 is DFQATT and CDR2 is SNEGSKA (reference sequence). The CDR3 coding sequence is TGCAGTGCTAGGGCTGGCACAGATACGCAGTATTTT. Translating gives CSARAGTDTQYF.

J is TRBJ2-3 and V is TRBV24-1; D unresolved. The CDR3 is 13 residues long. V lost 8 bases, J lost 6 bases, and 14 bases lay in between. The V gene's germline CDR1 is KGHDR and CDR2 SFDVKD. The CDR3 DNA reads TGTGCCACCATGACACCGGCCCAGGATACGCAGTATTTT. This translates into CATMTPAQDTQYF.

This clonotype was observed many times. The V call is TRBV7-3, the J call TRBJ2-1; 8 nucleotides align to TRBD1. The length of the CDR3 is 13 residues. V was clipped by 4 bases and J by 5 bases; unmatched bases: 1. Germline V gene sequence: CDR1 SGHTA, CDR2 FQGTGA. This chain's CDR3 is CASSSDRDNEQFF. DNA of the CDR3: TGTGCCAGCAGCTCGGACAGGGACAATGAGCAGTTCTTC.

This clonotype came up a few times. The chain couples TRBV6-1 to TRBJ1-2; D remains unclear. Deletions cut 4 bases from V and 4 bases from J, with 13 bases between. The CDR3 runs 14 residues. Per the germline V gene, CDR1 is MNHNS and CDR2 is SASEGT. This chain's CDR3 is CASSGTSASYGYTF. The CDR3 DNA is TGTGCCAGCAGTGGGACCTCAGCGTCCTATGGCTACACCTTC.